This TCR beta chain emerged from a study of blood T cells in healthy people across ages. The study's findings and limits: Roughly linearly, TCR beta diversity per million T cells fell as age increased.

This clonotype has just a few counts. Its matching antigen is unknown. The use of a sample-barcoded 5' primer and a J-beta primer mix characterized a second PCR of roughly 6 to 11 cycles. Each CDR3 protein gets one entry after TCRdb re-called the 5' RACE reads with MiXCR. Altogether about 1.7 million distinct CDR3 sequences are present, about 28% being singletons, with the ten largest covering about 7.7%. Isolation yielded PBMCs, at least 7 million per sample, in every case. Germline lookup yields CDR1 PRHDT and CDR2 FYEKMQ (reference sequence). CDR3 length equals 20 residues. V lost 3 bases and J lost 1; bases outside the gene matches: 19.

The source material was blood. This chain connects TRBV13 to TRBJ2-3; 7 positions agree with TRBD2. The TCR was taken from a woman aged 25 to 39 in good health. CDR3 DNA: TGTGCCAGCAGCTTGCGACGAAGAGGGGAGGGACTGCGAGGCACAGATACGCAGTATTTT. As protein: CASSLRRRGEGLRGTDTQYF.